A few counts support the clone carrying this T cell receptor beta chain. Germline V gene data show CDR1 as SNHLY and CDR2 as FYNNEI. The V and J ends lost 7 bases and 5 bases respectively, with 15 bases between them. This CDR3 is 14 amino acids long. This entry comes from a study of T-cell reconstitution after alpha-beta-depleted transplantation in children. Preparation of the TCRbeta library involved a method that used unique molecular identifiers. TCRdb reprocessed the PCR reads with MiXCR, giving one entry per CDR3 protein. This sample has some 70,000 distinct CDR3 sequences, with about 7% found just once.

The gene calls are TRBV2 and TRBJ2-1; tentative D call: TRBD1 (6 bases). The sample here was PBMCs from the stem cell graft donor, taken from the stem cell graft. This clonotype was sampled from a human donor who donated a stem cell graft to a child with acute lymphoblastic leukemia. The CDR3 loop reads CASNWGLSDNEQFF. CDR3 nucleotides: TGTGCCAGCAACTGGGGGCTCTCTGACAATGAGCAGTTCTTC.